Given below is one TCR beta chain in context. The table lists this clone with a few counts. What this receptor recognizes is not known. Per-base qualities were not stored, and no clone one base away is much larger. The High Capacity cDNA Reverse Transcription Kit was used to reverse transcribe all of the isolated RNA, meaning that expressed TCRB transcripts were what got sequenced. Deep immunoSEQ sequencing was performed on naive, central memory and regulatory T cell samples, with an average of around 3.5 million total reads per sample. Sorted cells were lysed in RLT buffer, and RNA was extracted using DNase-treated RNeasy Micro or Mini kits according to cell number. Each cell subset was processed on its own to prevent cross-contamination, while patient and healthy donor samples were processed together. The immunoSEQ multiplex PCR was used to amplify TCRB sequences from cDNA, yielding 87-bp fragments that span the CDR3 region. Sequencing of the amplicons was performed on the Illumina HiSeq platform. Per the original workflow: PCR bias was computationally corrected using synthetic template baselines, reads within Hamming distance 2 were collapsed, and singletons that could not be merged were discarded. Reads were aligned to IMGT to assign V, D and J genes, CDR3 length, and insertions or deletions at six rearrangement sites. Within each subset, clonotype counts were normalized to sorted cell number, and only after that were true diversity and Gini coefficients computed with the tcR R package. The overlap coefficient, calculated on TCRB nucleotide sequences, was used to quantify repertoire sharing. TCRdb carries this immuneACCESS record with in-frame sequences only. Its versions omit some clonotypes, under half of them owing to an unresolved V gene in the studies checked, with the rest unexplained. V, J and clone size were drawn from that table, and D and trimming were deduced from the DNA. This sample gives some 150,000 clones in total; nearly 50% of them show up just once. The ten largest clones add up to under 0.45% of the sample.

In the germline V gene, CDR1 corresponds to MDHEN and CDR2 to SYDVKM. The CDR3 holds 15 amino acids from the cysteine to the phenylalanine. Kept here is only the CDR3 DNA, which spans 45 bases and is read in frame from base 1. The sample is drawn from a study of beta chain features in type 1 diabetes (dated by TCRdb to 2016 to 2019). Describing the broader study: Patients and healthy donors did not differ in mean age, gender distribution, total cell number or subset yield. Across all samples, around 100 million sorted cells were examined, and cell number per subset correlated strongly with RNA yield. The study compared TCRB repertoires of sorted circulating CD4+ T cell subsets between recently diagnosed type 1 diabetes patients and matched healthy donors. Regulatory and stem cell-like memory subsets were obtained from only 8 patients and roughly eight healthy donors, while naive and central memory subsets were obtained from all 30 or so donors.

What the work shows at the level of the full study, not this receptor alone: At VDJ recombination sites, patients with type 1 diabetes made fewer insertions and deleted more nucleotides, a pattern implying thymic rearrangement abnormalities. A moderate but significant shortening of TCRB CDR3 length was observed in type 1 diabetes patients in all four CD4+ subsets. Shorter templates might be favored by PCR, yet because patient and control samples were amplified and corrected together, any such skew would affect both groups equally. The naive, central memory and regulatory TCRB repertoires appeared to resemble one another more closely among patients than among healthy donors. Because cDNA rather than genomic DNA was sequenced, highly expressing activated cells could have been over-represented, although no difference in activation and CD3 levels was found between groups. HLA sub-analyses involved small numbers of individuals, so any influence of HLA type on TCRB rearrangement remained unresolved.

From each donor, a single peripheral blood sample of about 100 mL on average was drawn into heparinised tubes. Naive, central memory, regulatory and stem cell-like memory CD4+ T cells were sorted on a BD FACSAria II using a panel including CD45RO, CCR7, CD25, CD127, CD95 and CD27. Every sorted population had a purity above 95%. PBMCs were isolated right away by Lymphoprep density gradient centrifugation and were stained directly, without culture. So that batch effects would be minimized, each experiment stained and sorted samples in pairs, pairing one healthy donor with one patient. The chain employs TRBV28 and TRBJ2-5; TRBD1 might be the D gene, on 6 matching bases. The assigned J gene may be wrong: the sequence end matches TRBJ2-7 better. Sequences were obtained from Tregs from blood. According to the study, the label for this sample's cell subset or site signals: regulatory CD4+ T cells. This receptor was obtained from a young man in good health. The DNA sequence is given as TGTGCCAGCAGTTCCGTTACAGGGTGGGCATACGAGCAGTACTTC. This sequence encodes CASSSVTGWAYEQYF.